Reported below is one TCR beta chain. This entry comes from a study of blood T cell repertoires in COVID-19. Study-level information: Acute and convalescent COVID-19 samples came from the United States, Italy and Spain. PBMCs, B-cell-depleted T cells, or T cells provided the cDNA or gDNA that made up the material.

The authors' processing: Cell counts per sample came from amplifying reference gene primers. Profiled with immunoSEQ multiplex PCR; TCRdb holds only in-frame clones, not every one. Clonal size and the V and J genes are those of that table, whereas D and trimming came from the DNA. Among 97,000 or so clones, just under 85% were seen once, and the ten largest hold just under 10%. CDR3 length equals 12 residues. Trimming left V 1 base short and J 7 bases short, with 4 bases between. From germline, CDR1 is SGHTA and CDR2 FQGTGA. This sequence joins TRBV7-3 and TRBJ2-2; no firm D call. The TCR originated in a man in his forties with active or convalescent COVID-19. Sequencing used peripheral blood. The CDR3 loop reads CASSLSVGELFF. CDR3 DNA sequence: TGTGCCAGCAGCTTAAGCGTCGGGGAGCTGTTTTTT. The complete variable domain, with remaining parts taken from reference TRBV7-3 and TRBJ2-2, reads GAGVSQTPSNKVTEKGKYVELRCDPISGHTALYWYRQSLGQGPEFLIYFQGTGAADDSGLPNDRFFAVRPEGSVSTLKIQRTERGDSAVYLCASSLSVGELFFGEGSRLTVL.